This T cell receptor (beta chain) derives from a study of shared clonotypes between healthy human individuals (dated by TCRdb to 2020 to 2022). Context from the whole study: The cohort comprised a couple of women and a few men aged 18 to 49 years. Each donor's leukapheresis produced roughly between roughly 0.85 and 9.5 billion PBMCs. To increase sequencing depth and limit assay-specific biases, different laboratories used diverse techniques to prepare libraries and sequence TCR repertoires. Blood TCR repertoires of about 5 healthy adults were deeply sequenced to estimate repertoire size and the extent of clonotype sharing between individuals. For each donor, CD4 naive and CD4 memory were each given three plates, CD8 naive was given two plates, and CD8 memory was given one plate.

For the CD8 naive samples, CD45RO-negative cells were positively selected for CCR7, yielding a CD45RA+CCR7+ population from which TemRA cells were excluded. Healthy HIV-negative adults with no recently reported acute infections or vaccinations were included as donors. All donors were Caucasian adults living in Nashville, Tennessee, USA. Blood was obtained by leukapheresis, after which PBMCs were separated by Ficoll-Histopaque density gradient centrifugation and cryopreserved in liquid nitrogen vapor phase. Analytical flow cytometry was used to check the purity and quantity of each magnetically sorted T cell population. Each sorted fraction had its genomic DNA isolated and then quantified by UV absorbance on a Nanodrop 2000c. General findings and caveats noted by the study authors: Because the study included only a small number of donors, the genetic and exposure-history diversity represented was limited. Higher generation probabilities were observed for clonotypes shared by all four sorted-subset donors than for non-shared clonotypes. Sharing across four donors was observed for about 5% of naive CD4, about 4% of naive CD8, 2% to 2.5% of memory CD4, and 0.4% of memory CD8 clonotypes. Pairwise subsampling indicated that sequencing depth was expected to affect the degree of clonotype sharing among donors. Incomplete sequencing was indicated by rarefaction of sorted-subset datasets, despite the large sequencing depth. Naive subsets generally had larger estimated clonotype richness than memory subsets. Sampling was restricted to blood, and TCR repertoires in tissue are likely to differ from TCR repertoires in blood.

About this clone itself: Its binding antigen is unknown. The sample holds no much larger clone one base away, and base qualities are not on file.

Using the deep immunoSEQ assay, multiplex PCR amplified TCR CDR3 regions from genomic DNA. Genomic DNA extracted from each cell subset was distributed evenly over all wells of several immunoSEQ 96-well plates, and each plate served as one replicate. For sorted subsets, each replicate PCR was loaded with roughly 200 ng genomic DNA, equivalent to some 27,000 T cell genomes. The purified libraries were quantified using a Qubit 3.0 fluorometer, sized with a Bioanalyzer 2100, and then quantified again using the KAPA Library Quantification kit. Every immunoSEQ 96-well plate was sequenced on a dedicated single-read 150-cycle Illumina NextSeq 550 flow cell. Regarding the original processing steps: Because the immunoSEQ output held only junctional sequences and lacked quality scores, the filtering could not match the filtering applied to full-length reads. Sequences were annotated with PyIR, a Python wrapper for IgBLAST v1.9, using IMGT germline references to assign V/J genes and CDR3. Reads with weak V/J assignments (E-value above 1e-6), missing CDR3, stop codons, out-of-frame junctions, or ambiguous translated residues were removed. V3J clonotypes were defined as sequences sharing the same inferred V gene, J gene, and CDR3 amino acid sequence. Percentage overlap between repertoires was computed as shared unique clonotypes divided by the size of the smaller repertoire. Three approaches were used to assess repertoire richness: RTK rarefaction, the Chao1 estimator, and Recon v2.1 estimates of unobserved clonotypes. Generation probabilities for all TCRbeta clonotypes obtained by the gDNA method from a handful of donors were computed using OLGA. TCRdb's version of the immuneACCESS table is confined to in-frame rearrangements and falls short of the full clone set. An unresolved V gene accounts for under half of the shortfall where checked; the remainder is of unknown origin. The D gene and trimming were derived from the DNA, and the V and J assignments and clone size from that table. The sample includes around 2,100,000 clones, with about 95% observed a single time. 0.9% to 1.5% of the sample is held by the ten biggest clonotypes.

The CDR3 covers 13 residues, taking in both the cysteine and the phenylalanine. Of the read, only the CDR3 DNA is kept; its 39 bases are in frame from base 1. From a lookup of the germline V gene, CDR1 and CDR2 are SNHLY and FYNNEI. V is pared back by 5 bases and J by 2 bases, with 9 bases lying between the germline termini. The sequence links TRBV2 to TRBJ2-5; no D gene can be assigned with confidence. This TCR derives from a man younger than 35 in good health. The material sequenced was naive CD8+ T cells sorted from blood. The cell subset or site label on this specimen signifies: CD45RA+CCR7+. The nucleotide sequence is TGTGCCAGCAGTCCAGCTCGGCAAGAGACCCAGTACTTC. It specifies CASSPARQETQYF.